These 19 T cell receptor beta chains originate from one sample sequenced in a study of cytomegalovirus exposure and HLA in healthy donors. Produced via immunoSEQ multiplex PCR; TCRdb's table is partial and in-frame only. The table lists roughly 100,000 clones, around 96% of them singletons. The sample consisted of PBMCs. The receptors originated from a woman under 30 in good health and CMV-seronegative.

The chain employs TRBV28 and TRBJ1-4, with D possibly being TRBD1 (5 bases). V lost 1 base, J lost 7 bases, and 13 bases lay in between. CDR1 and CDR2 (germline): MDHEN, SYDVKM. The CDR3 runs 15 residues. CDR3 amino acids: CASSLSGVTGEKLFF. The CDR3 DNA reads TGTGCCAGCAGTTTATCGGGGGTTACGGGTGAAAAACTGTTTTTT.

The chain carries TRBV27 and TRBJ1-5, with 12 bases aligning to TRBD1. The J segment lost 1 base and the V segment lost 6 bases, leaving 10 bases of the junction unmatched. CDR1 and CDR2 (germline): MNHEY, SMNVEV (reference sequence). CDR3 length: 18 residues. The CDR3 loop reads CASSPGQGARLSNQPQHF. In DNA, the CDR3 is TGTGCCAGCAGCCCGGGACAGGGGGCAAGATTGAGCAATCAGCCCCAGCATTTT.

The J gene is TRBJ2-7, the V gene TRBV18, with 8 bases fitting TRBD2. CDR1 and CDR2 (germline): KGHSH, LQKENI. The V and J ends lost 3 bases and 2 bases, in that order; junction bases with no gene match: 6. CDR3 length: 15 residues. In DNA, the CDR3 is TGTGCCAGCTCACCCTCGATTAGCGGGGCCTACGAGCAGTACTTC. Translation: CASSPSISGAYEQYF.

This clone was detected a few times. The chain couples TRBV7-2 to TRBJ2-5, with D uncertain. The V end was cut by 1 base, the J end by 1 base, with 4 bases between. In germline, CDR1 is SGHTA, CDR2 FQGNSA. This CDR3 has 13 residues. The CDR3 coding sequence is TGTGCCAGCAGCTTAGGCAGCCAAGAGACCCAGTACTTC. This encodes CASSLGSQETQYF.

The chain carries TRBV5-1 and TRBJ2-3; 8 bases match TRBD1. The CDR3 spans 14 residues. J gave up 4 bases and V 9 bases, and 10 bases lay outside the gene matches. CDR1 is SGHRS and CDR2 is YFSETQ in the germline V gene. The CDR3 loop reads CATGQGLDPDTQYF. CDR3 in DNA: TGCGCCACCGGACAGGGCTTAGATCCAGATACGCAGTATTTT.

The chain is built from TRBV4-2 and TRBJ1-2; 9 nucleotides line up with TRBD1. CDR1 and CDR2 from the germline V gene are LGHNA and YNFKEQ. The CDR3 is made up of 15 amino acids. J gave up 5 bases and V 0 bases, and 4 bases lay outside the gene matches. The CDR3 nucleotides read TGTGCCAGCAGCCAAGAAGGCGGGACAGGGTATGGCTACACCTTC. It translates to CASSQEGGTGYGYTF.

The chain couples TRBV5-1 to TRBJ2-1; D call uncertain. In germline, CDR1 is SGHRS, CDR2 YFSETQ. The length of the CDR3 is 15 residues. Trimming took off 4 bases at V and 0 bases at J, with 11 bases between the two ends. The chain's CDR3 is CASSRPGASYNEQFF. The DNA of the CDR3 is TGCGCCAGCAGCCGCCCGGGTGCCTCCTACAATGAGCAGTTCTTC.

The CDR3 is CASSQNTGELFF. DNA for the CDR3: TGTGCCAGTAGTCAGAACACCGGGGAGCTGTTTTTT. The chain combines TRBV19 with TRBJ2-2, with D hard to call. Germline V lookup: CDR1 LNHDA, CDR2 SQIVND (reference sequence). Trimming took 5 bases from V and 1 from J, leaving 2 bases between them. The CDR3 covers 12 residues.

This clone was picked up one time. The CDR3 sequence is CASTSGTRTYEQYF. The CDR3 coding sequence is TGTGCCAGCACTTCCGGGACTAGAACCTACGAGCAGTACTTC. The rearrangement joins TRBV9 to TRBJ2-7; 8 nucleotides line up with TRBD2. CDR1 and CDR2 from the germline V gene are SGDLS and YYNGEE. The CDR3 totals 14 residues. The junction had 7 bases not matched to a gene; V was cut back by 6 bases and J by 2 bases.

The V call is TRBV30, the J call TRBJ1-4; 7 nucleotides align to TRBD1. CDR1 and CDR2 (germline): GTSNPN, SVGIG (reference sequence). The CDR3 loop spans 12 amino acids. Trimming removed 0 bases from V and 12 bases from J; junction bases left unmatched: 4. CDR3 region: CAWSVRGQELFF. CDR3 bases: TGTGCCTGGAGTGTTAGGGGGCAGGAACTGTTTTTT.

The V gene is TRBV7-8, the J gene TRBJ2-7; the match to TRBD1 covers 9 bases. V shed 2 bases, J shed 1 base, and the junction held 3 bases outside the gene matches. Germline V gene sequence: CDR1 SGHVS, CDR2 FQNEAQ. CDR3 length equals 15 residues. Here the CDR3 reads CASSLFGTGSYEQYF. CDR3 in DNA: TGTGCCAGCAGCTTATTCGGGACAGGGTCCTACGAGCAGTACTTC. The full variable domain, in which reference TRBV7-8 and TRBJ2-7 provide the parts outside the CDR3, is GAGVSQSPRYKVAKRGQDVALRCDPISGHVSLFWYQQALGQGPEFLTYFQNEAQLDKSGLPSDRFFAERPEGSVSTLKIQRTQQEDSAVYLCASSLFGTGSYEQYFGPGTRLTVT.

V gene TRBV2 combines with J gene TRBJ2-7; TRBD1 matches at 11 bases. Looked up from germline, CDR1 is SNHLY and CDR2 is FYNNEI. Losses at the gene ends were 5 bases for V and 4 bases for J; bases not matched to a gene: 4. The CDR3 loop spans 14 amino acids. The CDR3 DNA follows: TGTGCCAGCAGTTTGGACAGGGGGCCGTACGAGCAGTACTTC. Translating it yields CASSLDRGPYEQYF.

CDR3 nucleotide sequence: TGTGCCAGCAGTCGTGCATCACCAGGGGGCTCGCAAGAGACCCAGTACTTC. Its protein product is CASSRASPGGSQETQYF. J is TRBJ2-5 and V is TRBV13; 8 bases are shared with TRBD1. The CDR3 runs 17 residues. Germline CDR1 reads PRHDT; CDR2 reads FYEKMQ (reference sequence). Trimming took 6 bases from V and 2 from J; bases not matched to a gene: 14.

This sequence joins TRBV29-1 and TRBJ2-7; TRBD1 agrees at 8 bases. The germline V gene encodes CDR1 SQVTM and CDR2 ANQGSEA. There are 16 residues in the CDR3. V shed 0 bases and J 4 bases; nucleotides not matched to a gene: 11. The DNA for the CDR3 is TGCAGCGTTGAAGATCCGACGGACAGGGAGTCTTACGAGCAGTACTTC. Protein product: CSVEDPTDRESYEQYF.

The J gene is TRBJ1-2, the V gene TRBV6-5, with D unclear. The V end was cut by 2 bases, the J end by 8 bases, with 9 bases between. CDR3 size: 12 residues. The germline V gene encodes CDR1 MNHEY and CDR2 SVGAGI. The CDR3 reads CASSYGAEGYTF. For the CDR3, the DNA is TGTGCCAGCAGTTACGGAGCGGAGGGCTACACCTTC.

The genes are TRBV4-2 and TRBJ2-5, with a weak D call TRBD2 (6 bases). Germline V gives CDR1 LGHNA, CDR2 YNFKEQ. V was trimmed by 1 base and J by 5 bases, leaving 14 bases between them. The CDR3 has 15 residues. The CDR3 loop is CASSQGGGAGETQYF. The CDR3, as DNA: TGTGCCAGCAGCCAAGGCGGCGGGGCAGGGGAGACCCAGTACTTC.

Only one count was recorded for this clone. This chain joins TRBV28 and TRBJ2-3; D uncertain. Trimming cost V 4 bases and J 2 bases, with 16 bases left between them. Germline lookup yields CDR1 MDHEN and CDR2 SYDVKM. The CDR3 contains 16 residues. This CDR3 reads CASSSPTIVVTDTQYF. For the CDR3, the DNA is TGTGCCAGCAGTTCCCCCACTATCGTTGTCACAGATACGCAGTATTTT.

This clone was observed once. CDR3 nucleotides: TGTGCCAGCAGCCCACCTAGAGCGAACACCGGGGAGCTGTTTTTT. As protein: CASSPPRANTGELFF. V and J are TRBV6-6 and TRBJ2-2; D remains ambiguous. Trimming removed 6 bases at V and 0 bases at J, with 11 bases between. Looked up from germline, CDR1 is MNHNY and CDR2 is SVGAGI (reference sequence). The CDR3 consists of 15 residues.

This chain uses TRBV5-4 with TRBJ2-7; 9 bases line up with TRBD1. The CDR3 extends over 17 amino acids. In germline, CDR1 is SGHNT, CDR2 YYREEE (reference sequence). J lost 5 bases, V lost 2 bases, and 14 bases had no gene match. For the CDR3, the DNA is TGTGCCAGCAGCTTAAATTTACCGGGACAGGGTGTCCACGAGCAGTACTTC. As protein: CASSLNLPGQGVHEQYF.